This T cell receptor (beta chain) was found in a study of blood T cell repertoires in COVID-19. Study context: COVID-19 samples from acute and convalescent phases originated in the United States, Italy and Spain. The analysed material was cDNA or gDNA that came from T cells, B-cell-depleted T cells, or PBMCs.

The CDR3 spans 15 residues. Looked up from germline, CDR1 is ENHRY and CDR2 is SYGVKD. Trimming left V 2 bases short and J 4 bases short, with 14 bases between. This clone has only a few counts. In the study's own analysis: By means of reference gene primer amplification, nucleated cell counts were estimated. Libraries were prepared by immunoSEQ multiplex PCR; TCRdb keeps only in-frame clonotypes and omits some of them. That table furnishes V, J and clone size, whereas the DNA furnished D and trimming. This sample has roughly 180,000 clones, with around 79% found just once. This TCR was sampled from a man aged 55 to 69 with active or convalescent COVID-19. The sequenced sample consisted of peripheral blood. The rearrangement links TRBV10-3 to TRBJ1-1, with D possibly TRBD1 on 6 matching bases. CDR3 nucleotide sequence: TGTGCCATCAGTGAGCGGCCTACAGGGAGCACTGAAGCTTTCTTT. It translates to CAISERPTGSTEAFF.